One T cell receptor beta chain is described in this entry. CDR1 SNHLY and CDR2 FYNNEI come from the germline V gene. Trimming removed 7 bases from V and 1 base from J, with 16 bases in between. This CDR3 spans 16 amino acids. These data come from a study of blood T cell repertoires in COVID-19. Turning to the study itself: From T cells, B-cell-depleted T cells, or PBMCs came the material, which was cDNA or gDNA.

In the study's own analysis: Amplification with reference gene primers provided the estimates of nucleated cell counts. Profiled with immunoSEQ multiplex PCR; TCRdb holds only in-frame clones, not every one. V, J and clone size derive from that table, while D and trimming were established from the DNA sequence. The profile covers hundreds of thousands of clones, with 82% appearing a single time and about 3.9% taken by the ten largest. This TCR was recovered from an elderly woman with acute or convalescent COVID-19. Sequencing was carried out using peripheral blood. The chain combines TRBV2 with TRBJ1-4, with unresolved D. The CDR3 DNA reads as TGTGCCAGCACCGGCGGAGGTCTGGGAACTAATGAAAAACTGTTTTTT. Encoded protein: CASTGGGLGTNEKLFF.